Described below is a single T cell receptor beta chain sequence and its context. The germline V gene has CDR1 MNHEY and CDR2 SMNVEV (reference sequence). CDR3 length: 18 amino acids. The V gene end was trimmed by 2 bases and the J gene end by 3 bases; junction bases not matched to a gene: 12. As processed by the authors: From reference gene primer amplification, estimates of nucleated cell counts were derived. Sequenced by immunoSEQ multiplex PCR; TCRdb stores in-frame clones only, minus some. The V and J calls and clone size come from that table; D and trimming were worked out from the DNA. The table lists 250,000 or so clones, around 87% of them singletons. The data derive from a study of blood T cell repertoires in COVID-19. Study at large: Sites across the United States, Italy and Spain contributed samples from acute and convalescent COVID-19.

This receptor was obtained from a woman aged 60-70 years with COVID-19, enrolled during active disease. Specimen: peripheral blood. The gene calls are TRBV27 and TRBJ1-5, with TRBD1 identical over 8 bases. Here the CDR3 reads CASSLPRTGKMANQPQHF. CDR3 DNA: TGTGCCAGCAGTTTACCTCGGACAGGGAAGATGGCCAATCAGCCCCAGCATTTT.